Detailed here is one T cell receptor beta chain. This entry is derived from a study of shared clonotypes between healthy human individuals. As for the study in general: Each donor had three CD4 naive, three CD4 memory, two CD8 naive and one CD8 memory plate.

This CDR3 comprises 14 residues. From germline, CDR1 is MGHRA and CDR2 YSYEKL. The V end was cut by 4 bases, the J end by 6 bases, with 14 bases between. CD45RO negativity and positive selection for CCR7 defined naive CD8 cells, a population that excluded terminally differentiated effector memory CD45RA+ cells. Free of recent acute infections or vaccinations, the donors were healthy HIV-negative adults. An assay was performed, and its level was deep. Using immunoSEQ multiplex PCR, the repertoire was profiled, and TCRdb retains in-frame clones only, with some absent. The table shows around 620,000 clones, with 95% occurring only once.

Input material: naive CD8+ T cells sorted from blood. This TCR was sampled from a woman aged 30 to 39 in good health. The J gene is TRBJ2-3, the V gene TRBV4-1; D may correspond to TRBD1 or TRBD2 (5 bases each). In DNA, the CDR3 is TGCGCCAGCAGCCCCGGGCCGTGGGACGATACGCAGTATTTT. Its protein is CASSPGPWDDTQYF.